This TCR beta chain came from a study of blood T cells in healthy people across ages. CDR3 size: 14 residues. CDR1 is LGHDT, CDR2 YNNKEL, per germline (reference sequence). The V end was cut by 4 bases, the J end by 3 bases, with 12 bases between. The authors ran a second PCR of 7 to 11 cycles using a sample-barcoded 5' primer and a J-beta primer mix. One entry per CDR3 protein results from TCRdb running MiXCR on the 5' RACE reads. The table includes some 1,800,000 distinct CDR3 sequences, around 42% detected once. The source is a human donor in good health. Sequenced sample: blood. V and J are TRBV3-1 and TRBJ2-5; TRBD1 is a possible D gene (6 bases). The CDR3 DNA reads TGTGCCAGCAGCCCGCACTACAGGGAAGAGACCCAGTACTTC. Amino acids: CASSPHYREETQYF.